The present TCR beta chain was sequenced within a study of blood T cells in healthy people across ages. Findings and caveats of the study: Naive T cell percentage by flow cytometry tracked strongly with beta diversity.

The use of a sample-barcoded 5' primer and a J-beta primer mix characterized a second PCR of about 7 to 12 cycles. Each CDR3 protein is one row after TCRdb ran MiXCR on the 5' RACE reads. The sample contains about 800,000 distinct CDR3 sequences, roughly 25% of which appear only once. The individuals who served as donors were healthy Caucasians living in Russia, aged about 6 to 95. As for this clonotype: Its specificity is not known.

The CDR3 runs to 13 residues. The V gene end was trimmed by 5 bases and the J gene end by 10 bases; junction bases not matched to a gene: 10. Germline V CDR1 and CDR2: SGHTA, FQGTGA. This same sample was also part of a study on T cells of mothers and their children.

Material for sequencing was blood. The rearrangement joins TRBV7-3 to TRBJ1-1; 7 positions match TRBD1. The clonotype originates from a boy aged 5-17 years in good health. The CDR3 nucleotides are TGTGCCAGCAGCGTAGACAGGGATTCGGGAGCTTTCTTT. Encoded protein: CASSVDRDSGAFF. The entire variable domain, with the rest obtained from reference TRBV7-3 and TRBJ1-1, is as follows: GAGVSQTPSNKVTEKGKYVELRCDPISGHTALYWYRQSLGQGPEFLIYFQGTGAADDSGLPNDRFFAVRPEGSVSTLKIQRTERGDSAVYLCASSVDRDSGAFFGQGTRLTVV.